These 9 T cell receptor beta chains came from one sample sequenced in a study of blood T cell repertoires in COVID-19. Generated by immunoSEQ multiplex PCR, the TCRdb table keeps only in-frame clones and is missing some. This sample has roughly 180,000 clones, with roughly 85% found just once. The sequencing input was peripheral blood. The receptor set was obtained from a woman aged 55-75 years with acute or convalescent COVID-19.

This clone was detected only a few times. The chain carries TRBV9 and TRBJ2-7; TRBD2 agrees at 7 bases. Unmatched junction bases numbered 7, after V lost 1 base and J lost 3 bases. CDR1 SGDLS and CDR2 YYNGEE come from the germline V gene. The CDR3 contains 15 residues. The DNA of the CDR3 is TGTGCCAGCAGCGTACAGGCGGGGGTCGACTACGAGCAGTACTTC. Its translation: CASSVQAGVDYEQYF. The variable domain in full, completed from reference TRBV9 and TRBJ2-7, reads DSGVTQTPKHLITATGQRVTLRCSPRSGDLSVYWYQQSLDQGLQFLIQYYNGEERAKGNILERFSAQQFPDLHSELNLSSLELGDSALYFCASSVQAGVDYEQYFGPGTRLTVT.

The chain links TRBV19 to TRBJ2-7; 11 positions agree with TRBD1. Germline CDR1 reads LNHDA; CDR2 reads SQIVND (reference sequence). The CDR3 is 13 residues long. V shed 7 bases, J shed 4 bases, and the junction held 3 bases outside the gene matches. The CDR3 protein is CASTGTGGYEQYF. CDR3 DNA sequence: TGTGCCAGTACCGGGACAGGGGGTTACGAGCAGTACTTC. Using reference TRBV19 and TRBJ2-7 for the parts outside the CDR3, the full variable domain is DGGITQSPKYLFRKEGQNVTLSCEQNLNHDAMYWYRQDPGQGLRLIYYSQIVNDFQKGDIAEGYSVSREKKESFPLTVTSAQKNPTAFYLCASTGTGGYEQYFGPGTRLTVT.

The chain recombines TRBV28 with TRBJ2-5; 10 bases are shared with TRBD2. V lost 3 bases to trimming and J lost 5 bases; unmatched junction nucleotides: 6. This CDR3 is built from 15 residues. Germline assignment: CDR1 MDHEN and CDR2 SYDVKM. CDR3 in amino acids: CASSFSLAGAETQYF. Here the CDR3 DNA reads TGTGCCAGCAGTTTTAGCCTAGCGGGAGCCGAGACCCAGTACTTC.

The chain is built from TRBV10-3 and TRBJ2-7; weak D call: TRBD1 (6 bases). Germline values: CDR1 ENHRY, CDR2 SYGVKD. This CDR3 contains 12 residues. V lost 11 bases and J lost 6, with 17 bases in between. The CDR3 sequence is CASRGGSGEQYV. CDR3 sequence (DNA): TGTGCCTCCAGAGGGGGATCGGGCGAGCAGTACGTC.

The chain combines TRBV28 with TRBJ2-7, with D perhaps TRBD2 (5 bases). V lost 3 bases and J 4 bases, leaving 13 bases between the germline ends. There are 14 residues in the CDR3. Per germline, CDR1 MDHEN and CDR2 SYDVKM. DNA for the CDR3: TGTGCCAGCAGTTTCCCCCCCCGGGATTACGAGCAGTACTTC. Amino acid sequence: CASSFPPRDYEQYF. Supplemented by reference TRBV28 and TRBJ2-7, the full variable domain reads DVKVTQSSRYLVKRTGEKVFLECVQDMDHENMFWYRQDPGLGLRLIYFSYDVKMKEKGDIPEGYSVSREKKERFSLILESASTNQTSMYLCASSFPPRDYEQYFGPGTRLTVT.

V gene TRBV7-3 combines with J gene TRBJ2-2; 7 bases map to TRBD2. This CDR3 has 14 residues. Germline V CDR1 and CDR2: SGHTA, FQGTGA. Losses at the gene ends were 6 bases for V and 4 bases for J; bases not matched to a gene: 5. The CDR3 sequence is CASRIGTTTGELFF. CDR3 DNA sequence: TGTGCCAGCAGAATAGGGACTACCACCGGGGAGCTGTTTTTT.

V and J are TRBV9 and TRBJ2-1, with 12 bases aligning to TRBD2. Trimming at V came to 4 bases and at J to 8 bases, leaving 16 bases not matched to a gene. The germline gives CDR1 SGDLS, CDR2 YYNGEE. This CDR3 contains 18 residues. CDR3 region: CASSPRRLAGANRDEQFF. The CDR3, as DNA: TGTGCCAGCAGCCCACGTCGACTAGCGGGAGCCAACAGAGATGAGCAGTTCTTC.

The gene calls are TRBV11-3 and TRBJ2-1; D may be TRBD2 (5 bases). Trimming removed 0 bases at V and 5 bases at J, with 17 bases between. This CDR3 comprises 17 residues. Germline V gene lookup returns CDR1 SGHNT and CDR2 YENEEA. CDR3 in amino acids: CASSLDLRARPNNEQFF. The CDR3 region has the DNA TGTGCCAGCAGCTTAGATCTGCGGGCTAGACCCAACAATGAGCAGTTCTTC.

J is TRBJ1-5 and V is TRBV5-3, with unresolved D. TRBV5-3 is an ORF, and what it does is uncertain. Deletions cut 9 bases from V and 5 bases from J, with 21 bases between. The CDR3 contains 15 residues. The CDR3 is CATTGGREKDQPQHF. CDR3 in DNA: TGTGCCACTACCGGAGGAAGGGAAAAGGATCAGCCCCAGCATTTT.